The present entry profiles one T cell receptor beta chain with its context. Its antigen is not yet known. No base qualities exist here, and no much larger clone lies one base off it. Genomic DNA was extracted from sorted cells for sequencing of the TCRbeta CDR3 region. The immunoSEQ Assay was used to sequence the TCRbeta CDR3 regions. Sourced from immuneACCESS, this table was stored by TCRdb with only in-frame sequences that have V and J called. A share of the clones is absent; for the studies checked, an unresolved V gene accounts for under half, and the remainder has no known explanation. The sample has fewer than 90,000 clones on record, approximately 86% of them singletons. The ten largest clones represent 2% to 3% of the sample. The trial excluded patients who had a history of autoimmune disease or who were on systemic immunosuppression. Peripheral blood for TCR sequencing was collected from all dose cohorts at baseline, on cycle 4 day 1, and on cycle 7 day 1. Samples came from an open-label, multicenter, first-in-human phase I dose-escalation trial of ivuxolimab. Adults with locally advanced or metastatic head and neck squamous cell, hepatocellular, melanoma or renal cell carcinoma were enrolled in the trial. Before TCR sequencing, CD4+ and CD8+ T cells were separately sorted from peripheral blood.

The data were obtained in a study of OX40 agonist ivuxolimab in advanced cancers. Broadly, across the study: Ivuxolimab, which targeted the costimulatory receptor OX40 (CD134), was an agonistic, fully human IgG2 monoclonal antibody. In the dose-escalation cohort, 82.7% of patients were male, and the mean age was approximately 64 years, with a range of about 20 to 90. Peripheral TCRbeta sequencing aimed to test whether ivuxolimab altered TCR sequence diversity and caused clonal T-cell expansion. The paper describes the monotherapy dose-escalation part (N ≈ 52 patients) of the phase I trial of ivuxolimab. Among the roughly 50 dose-escalation patients, some 20 had hepatocellular carcinoma, around 15 melanoma, 9 renal cell carcinoma and 9 head and neck cancer. Three dose-escalation patients achieved partial responses, one with hepatocellular carcinoma and two with cutaneous melanoma. Patients were allowed to have had prior anti-PD-1, anti-PD-L1 or anti-CTLA-4 therapy, and 40% of the dose-escalation patients had been treated with checkpoint inhibitors. Intravenous ivuxolimab was administered to patients every 2 weeks at six dose levels: 0.01, 0.1, 0.3, 1.5, 3 and 10 mg/kg. The full study reports these points: In partial responders in the 0.1-3.0 mg/kg groups, normalized peripheral clonal expansion was found to be among the lowest, especially among CD8+ T cells. The antigen specificity of the peripheral T cells that underwent clonal expansion was not determined. Low levels of normalized T-cell clonal expansion were also seen in some patients who did not respond. At doses of 0.1 to 3.0 mg/kg, clonal expansion of both CD4+ and CD8+ T cells in blood was seen between baseline and week 6. After ivuxolimab, more expanded clones were found on average in CD8+ T cells than in CD4+ T cells.

CDR3 length: 14 amino acids, cysteine to phenylalanine. Only the CDR3 region is kept as DNA, spanning 42 bases read in frame from base 1. CDR1 MNHEY and CDR2 SMNVEV were looked up in the germline V gene (reference sequence). Trimming removed 6 bases from V and 2 bases from J; the gene matches leave 4 bases unexplained. The sequence derives from an adult with an advanced solid tumor such as melanoma, head and neck, liver or kidney cancer. The V gene is TRBV27 and the J gene is TRBJ2-7; 10 nucleotides in the junction match TRBD2. The material sequenced was CD4+ or CD8+ T cells sorted from blood, taken in a trial of the OX40 agonist ivuxolimab. The CDR3 loop reads CASSLAGVPYEQYF. The DNA reads TGTGCCAGCAGCCTAGCGGGGGTCCCCTACGAGCAGTACTTC.